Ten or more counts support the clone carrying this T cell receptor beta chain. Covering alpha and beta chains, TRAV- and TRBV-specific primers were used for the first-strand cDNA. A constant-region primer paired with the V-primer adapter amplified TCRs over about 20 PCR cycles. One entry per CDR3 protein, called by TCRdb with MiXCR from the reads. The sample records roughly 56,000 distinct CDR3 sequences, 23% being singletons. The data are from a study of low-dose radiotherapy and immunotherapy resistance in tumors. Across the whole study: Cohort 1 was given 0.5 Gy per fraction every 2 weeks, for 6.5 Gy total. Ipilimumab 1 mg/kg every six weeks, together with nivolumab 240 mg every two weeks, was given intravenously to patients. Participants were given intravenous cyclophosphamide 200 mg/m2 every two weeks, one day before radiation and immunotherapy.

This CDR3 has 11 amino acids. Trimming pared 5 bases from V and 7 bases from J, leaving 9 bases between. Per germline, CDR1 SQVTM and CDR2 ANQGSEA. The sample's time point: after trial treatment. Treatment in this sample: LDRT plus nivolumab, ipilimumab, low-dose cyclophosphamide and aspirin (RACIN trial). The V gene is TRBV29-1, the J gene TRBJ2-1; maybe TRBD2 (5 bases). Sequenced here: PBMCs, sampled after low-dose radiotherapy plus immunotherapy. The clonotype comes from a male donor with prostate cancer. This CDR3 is CSVLSGNEQFF. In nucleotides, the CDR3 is TGCAGCGTTCTAAGCGGAAATGAGCAGTTCTTC.